The 10 T cell receptor beta chains presented below share a single source sample, sequenced in a study of tumor-infiltrating lymphocytes in primary liver carcinoma. Investigators took RNA and DNA out together from roughly 21-30 mg of unsorted bulk tissue. TCR beta cDNA was reverse-transcribed from roughly 520 ng of total RNA. The reaction used a constant-region primer and ProtoScript II reverse transcriptase. Investigators got TCR beta libraries out of three nested multiplex PCR rounds, done with slightly modified ARM-PCR. Rounds one and two of PCR, each of around 11 cycles, were primed with TRBV1-TRBV30 forward primers and a C-beta reverse primer. MiXCR, applied by TCRdb to the multiplex PCR reads, yields one record per CDR3 protein. Of 100,000 to 120,000 distinct CDR3 sequences detected, roughly 80% appear once; the ten largest clones hold approximately 21%. Sample: liver tumor tissue from sampling region 3. Indicated subset: tumor region T3, left-lateral pole. The receptors here all came from a man aged 35 to 55 with primary liver carcinoma and hepatitis B virus infection.

The chain combines TRBV12-3 or TRBV12-4 with TRBJ2-5; D remains ambiguous. V lost 2 bases and J 5 bases, leaving 9 bases between the germline ends. The CDR3 is 13 amino acids. The chain's CDR3 is CASSLYVVETQYF. CDR3 in DNA: TGTGCCAGCAGTTTATACGTGGTGGAGACCCAGTACTTC.

As to this clonotype: Its ends do not fully match the called genes, so a read error is possible. CDR3 nucleotide sequence: TGTGCCAGCAGCTTGGTAACGATAGGCTTACAAGAGACACAGTACTTC. It yields the protein CASSLVTIGLQETQYF. J is TRBJ2-5 and V is TRBV7-8; D is unresolved. Germline V lookup: CDR1 SGHVS, CDR2 FQNEAQ. The CDR3 loop spans 16 amino acids.

There are a few counts of this clonotype. One end of the junction varies from germline; a read error may be responsible. Here the CDR3 reads CAISPRSGSSYNEQFF. CDR3 sequence (DNA): TGTGCCATCAGCCCTAGGAGCGGGAGCTCCTACAATGAGCAGTTCTTC. This chain joins TRBV7-3 and TRBJ2-1; 8 bases fit TRBD2. The CDR3 extends over 16 amino acids. The V gene's germline CDR1 is SGHTA and CDR2 FQGTGA.

In regard to this clonotype: This may be a read error, as it is one base from a much larger clone. The rearrangement links TRBV7-8 to TRBJ2-5; D possibly corresponds to TRBD2 (7 bases). Germline V CDR1 and CDR2: SGHVS, FQNEAQ. This CDR3 comprises 14 residues. The CDR3 spells CASSEYREGETKYF. The CDR3 region has the DNA TGTGCCAGCAGCGAATACAGGGAGGGGGAGACCAAGTACTTC.

Notes on this clonotype: The junction departs from germline at one end; a sequencing error may be responsible. This chain joins TRBV5-6 and TRBJ2-5; weak D call: TRBD2 (5 bases). CDR3 size: 14 residues. The germline CDR1 and CDR2 sequences are SGHDT and YYEEEE. Here the CDR3 DNA reads TGCGCCAGCAGCTTGGTGGCTAGCCAAGAGACCCAGTACTTT. Its protein is CASSLVASQETQYF.

In the case of this clonotype: Lacking the conserved final phenylalanine or tryptophan, this CDR3 likely reflects a read error. The DNA is left out, because the CDR3 cannot be placed on it with certainty; the CDR3 is given as TCRdb lists it. The chain recombines TRBV5-6 with TRBJ2-5; TRBD2 is the table's D call and was not checked against the DNA. The CDR3 is 12 residues long, counting both termini. CDR1 and CDR2 from the germline V gene are SGHDT and YYEEEE. The CDR3 reads CASSGLRETQYL.

With regard to this clonotype: Mismatch with germline at one junction end may stem from a read error. The CDR3 region is CASSPGLAGKVDTHYF. The CDR3 bases are TGTGCCAGCAGTCCTGGACTAGCGGGAAAGGTTGATACGCACTATTTT. The chain links TRBV28 to TRBJ2-3; 12 bases fit TRBD2. The germline CDR1 and CDR2 sequences are MDHEN and SYDVKM. The CDR3 runs to 16 residues.

This clonotype is a singleton in its sample. One end of the junction is discordant with germline, which a read error may explain. The chain employs TRBV10-3 and TRBJ1-5, with TRBD1 as a possible D gene (5 bases). Germline V CDR1 and CDR2: ENHRY, SYGVKD. The CDR3 loop spans 14 amino acids. Written as DNA, the CDR3 is TGTGTCATCAGGGAAGCGGAGGGGCATCAGCCCCAGCACTTT. This codes for CVIREAEGHQPQHF.

With respect to this clonotype: One end of the junction does not line up with germline, which may come from a read error. This chain connects TRBV7-8 to TRBJ2-3; tentatively, D is TRBD1 or TRBD2 (5 bases each). Germline V CDR1 and CDR2: SGHVS, FQNEAQ. The CDR3 spans 19 residues. CDR3 bases: TGTGCCTGCAGCTCCAACTCCCTCCGGGACCCCCGGCCAACAGATACGCAGTATTTT. Protein product: CACSSNSLRDPRPTDTQYF.

This clonotype showed up many times. This chain uses TRBV12-3 or TRBV12-4 with TRBJ1-1; no firm D call. The V gene lost 5 bases and the J gene lost 1 base, with 11 bases spanning the gap. This CDR3 is 14 amino acids long. CDR3 in amino acids: CASSPRTANTEAFF. CDR3 bases: TGTGCCAGCAGTCCACGGACTGCGAACACTGAAGCTTTCTTT.